These 5 T cell receptor beta chains originate from one sample sequenced in a study of blood T cell repertoires in COVID-19. The table came from immunoSEQ multiplex PCR; TCRdb's copy has only in-frame clones and leaves some out. The sample lists around 450,000 clones, 90% occurring once. The material sequenced was PBMCs or T cells enriched from blood (not recorded which). The receptors derive from a man aged 18-30 years who had recovered from COVID-19.

V gene TRBV19 combines with J gene TRBJ1-5, with D possibly being TRBD1 (5 bases). Between the trimmed V and J ends, which lost 6 bases and 4 bases, there was a span of 13 bases. CDR3 length equals 14 residues. Germline V gene lookup returns CDR1 LNHDA and CDR2 SQIVND (reference sequence). CDR3 in DNA: TGTGCCAGTAGCAACGGGGGAGGGAATCAGCCCCAGCATTTT. This codes for CASSNGGGNQPQHF.

This chain connects TRBV12-3 or TRBV12-4 to TRBJ1-6; 7 nucleotides align to TRBD1. The CDR3 is 13 residues long. V dropped 6 bases and J dropped 9; count of bases not matched to a gene: 5. As DNA, the CDR3 is TGTGCCAGCAGACCAGGGGGAAGTTCACCCCTCCACTTT. Its protein is CASRPGGSSPLHF.

CDR3 coding DNA: TGTGCCAGCAGTTGGCCGGGACAGGGGGCGCGAAACACCATATATTTT. Protein product: CASSWPGQGARNTIYF. The chain employs TRBV28 and TRBJ1-3; 12 bases line up with TRBD1. The CDR3 is 16 residues long. Germline V gene sequence: CDR1 MDHEN, CDR2 SYDVKM. After removal of 4 bases from V and 5 bases from J, the junction contained 6 bases not matched to a gene. The full variable domain, in which reference TRBV28 and TRBJ1-3 provide the parts outside the CDR3, is DVKVTQSSRYLVKRTGEKVFLECVQDMDHENMFWYRQDPGLGLRLIYFSYDVKMKEKGDIPEGYSVSREKKERFSLILESASTNQTSMYLCASSWPGQGARNTIYFGEGSWLTVV.

The chain joins TRBV20-1 to TRBJ1-2; 10 nucleotides agree with TRBD1. Trimming removed 3 bases from V and 4 bases from J; junction bases left unmatched: 17. CDR3 length equals 18 residues. Germline CDR1 DFQATT, CDR2 SNEGSKA (reference sequence). This CDR3 reads CSASPMPGTGEGGYGYTF. DNA for the CDR3: TGCAGTGCTAGTCCTATGCCCGGGACAGGGGAAGGAGGCTATGGCTACACCTTC.

Written as DNA, the CDR3 is TGTGCCAGCTTTACAGGGAGTTCGGGGAGCGAGCAGTACTTC. This sequence encodes CASFTGSSGSEQYF. J is TRBJ2-7 and V is TRBV2; D is possibly TRBD1 (6 bases). Trimming took off 8 bases at V and 6 bases at J, with 20 bases between the two ends. Germline lookup yields CDR1 SNHLY and CDR2 FYNNEI. The CDR3 has 14 residues.